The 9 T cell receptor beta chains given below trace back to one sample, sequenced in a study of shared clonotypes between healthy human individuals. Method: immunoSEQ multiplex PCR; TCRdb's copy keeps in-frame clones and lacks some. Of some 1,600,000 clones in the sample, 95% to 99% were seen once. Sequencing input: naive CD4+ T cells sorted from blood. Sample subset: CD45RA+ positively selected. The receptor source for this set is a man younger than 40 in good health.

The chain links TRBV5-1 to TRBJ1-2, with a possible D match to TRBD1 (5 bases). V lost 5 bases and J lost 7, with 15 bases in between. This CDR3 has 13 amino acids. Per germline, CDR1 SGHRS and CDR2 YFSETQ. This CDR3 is CASSSQEMSGYTF. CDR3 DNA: TGCGCCAGCAGTTCACAGGAGATGAGTGGCTACACCTTC.

The DNA for the CDR3 is TGCGCCAGCAGCTTGGAACACGGACAGGCCGCCGCCACCTTC. This translates into CASSLEHGQAAATF. V and J are TRBV5-1 and TRBJ1-2, with 7 bases fitting TRBD1. This CDR3 has 14 amino acids. Germline assignment: CDR1 SGHRS and CDR2 YFSETQ. With V trimmed by 0 bases and J by 13 bases, 12 bases remained unmatched.

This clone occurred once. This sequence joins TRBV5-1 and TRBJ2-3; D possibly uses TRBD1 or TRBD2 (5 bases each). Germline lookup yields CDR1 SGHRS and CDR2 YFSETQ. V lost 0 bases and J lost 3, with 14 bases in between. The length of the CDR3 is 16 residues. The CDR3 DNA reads TGCGCCAGCAGCTTGGCCCAGGGAGACGGTACAGATACGCAGTATTTT. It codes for CASSLAQGDGTDTQYF.

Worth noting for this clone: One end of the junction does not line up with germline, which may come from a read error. The CDR3 DNA reads as TGTGCCAGCAGAGCTCACCCGGGACAGTATTACAATGAGCGGTTCTTC. Its translation is CASRAHPGQYYNERFF. The chain links TRBV11-2 to TRBJ2-1, with TRBD1 identical over 7 bases. Germline CDR1 is SGHAT and CDR2 is FQNNGV. This CDR3 is built from 16 residues.

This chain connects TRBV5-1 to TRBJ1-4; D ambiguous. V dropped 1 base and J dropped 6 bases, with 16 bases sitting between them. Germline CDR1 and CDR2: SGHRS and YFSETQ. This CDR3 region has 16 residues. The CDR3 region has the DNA TGCGCCAGCAGCTTGTCCTATACCCGGGATTATGAAAAACTGTTTTTT. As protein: CASSLSYTRDYEKLFF. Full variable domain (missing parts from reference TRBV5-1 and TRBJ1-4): KAGVTQTPRYLIKTRGQQVTLSCSPISGHRSVSWYQQTPGQGLQFLFEYFSETQRNKGNFPGRFSGRQFSNSRSEMNVSTLELGDSALYLCASSLSYTRDYEKLFFGSGTQLSVL.

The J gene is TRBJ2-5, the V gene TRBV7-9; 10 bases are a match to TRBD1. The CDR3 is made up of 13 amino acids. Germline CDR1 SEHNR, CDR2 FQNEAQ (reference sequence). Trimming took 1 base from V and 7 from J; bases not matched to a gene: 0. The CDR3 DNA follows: TGTGCCAGCAGCTTAGGGACAGGGGGGACCCAGTACTTC. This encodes CASSLGTGGTQYF.

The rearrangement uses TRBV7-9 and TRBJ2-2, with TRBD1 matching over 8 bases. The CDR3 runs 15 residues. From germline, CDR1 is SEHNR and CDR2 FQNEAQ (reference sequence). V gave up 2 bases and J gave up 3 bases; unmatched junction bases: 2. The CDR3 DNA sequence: TGTGCCAGCAGCTTAAGGGACAGGTACACCGGGGAGCTGTTTTTT. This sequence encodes CASSLRDRYTGELFF.

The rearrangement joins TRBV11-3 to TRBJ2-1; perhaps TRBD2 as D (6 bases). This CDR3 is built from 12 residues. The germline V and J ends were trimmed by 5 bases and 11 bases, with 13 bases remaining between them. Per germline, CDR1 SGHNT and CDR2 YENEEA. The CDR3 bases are TGTGCCAGCAGCCACGGTGGGGGGAAGCAGTTCTTC. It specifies CASSHGGGKQFF.

CDR3 protein: CASSQRGTTNTDTQYF. In DNA, the CDR3 is TGTGCCAGCAGCCAACGAGGGACAACCAACACAGATACGCAGTATTTT. The chain has TRBV4-2 and TRBJ2-3, with D perhaps matching TRBD1 (6 bases). CDR3 length: 16 residues. The germline CDR1 and CDR2 sequences are LGHNA and YNFKEQ. Trimming cost V 2 bases and J 2 bases, with 14 bases left between them.